This entry lists 20 T cell receptor beta chains sequenced from one sample in a study of cytomegalovirus exposure and HLA in healthy donors. Vbeta (60) and Jbeta (13) primers were used in the PCR. Clones were sequenced by immunoSEQ multiplex PCR, and TCRdb holds only the in-frame ones, with some missing. The listing contains more than 35,000 clones. What was sequenced was PBMCs. The origin of the receptors is a man aged 25 to 40 in good health and CMV-seronegative.

The genes are TRBV7-2 and TRBJ2-7; 7 nucleotides align to TRBD2. In germline, CDR1 is SGHTA, CDR2 FQGNSA. The CDR3 extends over 15 amino acids. V lost 2 bases to trimming and J lost 4 bases; unmatched junction nucleotides: 8. The CDR3 bases are TGTGCCAGCAGCTTATCGGGAGCGGGAACATACGAGCAGTACTTC. Translating gives CASSLSGAGTYEQYF.

The V and J genes are TRBV29-1 and TRBJ2-7, with D unresolved. The CDR3 extends over 12 amino acids. The V end lost 4 bases, the J end lost 2 bases, and 9 bases lay between the germline ends. The germline V gene has CDR1 SQVTM and CDR2 ANQGSEA. The CDR3 protein is CSVAPGTYEQYF. For the CDR3, the DNA is TGCAGCGTTGCGCCAGGAACCTACGAGCAGTACTTC.

J is TRBJ2-5 and V is TRBV6-5; 8 nucleotides line up with TRBD1. This CDR3 has 14 residues. V was clipped by 4 bases and J by 1 base; unmatched bases: 2. Per the germline V gene, CDR1 is MNHEY and CDR2 is SVGAGI. CDR3 sequence: CASSWGQAQETQYF. As DNA, the CDR3 is TGTGCCAGCAGTTGGGGACAGGCCCAAGAGACCCAGTACTTC.

The V call is TRBV6-1, the J call TRBJ1-2; 10 bases match TRBD1. Germline assignment: CDR1 MNHNS and CDR2 SASEGT. The CDR3 has 14 residues. J lost 1 base, V lost 4 bases, and 0 bases had no gene match. CDR3 amino acids: CASSGDRGNYGYTF. The CDR3 nucleotides are TGTGCCAGCAGTGGGGACAGGGGTAACTATGGCTACACCTTC.

This chain uses TRBV5-1 with TRBJ1-1, with D possibly TRBD1 on 6 matching bases. There are 14 residues in the CDR3. V lost 4 bases and J 8 bases, leaving 18 bases between the germline ends. The germline V gene encodes CDR1 SGHRS and CDR2 YFSETQ. Written as DNA, the CDR3 is TGCGCCAGCAGCCAGACCCCCAACGGACAGGAAGCTTTCTTT. It translates to CASSQTPNGQEAFF.

The CDR3 spells CASSGEGEKETQYF. DNA for the CDR3: TGTGCCAGCAGTGGAGAGGGGGAGAAGGAGACCCAGTACTTC. The chain joins TRBV5-4 to TRBJ2-5; maybe TRBD1 (6 bases). This CDR3 has 14 amino acids. Germline-derived CDR1 and CDR2 are SGHNT and YYREEE (reference sequence). Trimming removed 5 bases from V and 5 bases from J, with 16 bases in between.

The genes are TRBV7-9 and TRBJ1-2, with D perhaps matching TRBD1 (5 bases). From germline, CDR1 is SEHNR and CDR2 FQNEAQ (reference sequence). Trimming took off 4 bases at V and 8 bases at J, with 17 bases between the two ends. This CDR3 has 14 amino acids. The DNA for the CDR3 is TGTGCCAGCAGCTCACCCCTCAGGGTAGAAGGCTACACCTTC. Translating it yields CASSSPLRVEGYTF.

The chain links TRBV30 to TRBJ2-1; weak D call: TRBD2 (5 bases). V was shortened by 3 bases and J by 5 bases, with 11 bases between the two germline ends. The CDR3 runs 13 residues. CDR1 and CDR2 (germline): GTSNPN, SVGIG (reference sequence). The CDR3 reads CAWRGASDNEQFF. As DNA, the CDR3 is TGTGCCTGGAGGGGAGCGTCCGACAATGAGCAGTTCTTC.

The rearrangement links TRBV6-1 to TRBJ1-5; 8 bases fit TRBD1. Unmatched junction bases numbered 9, after V lost 4 bases and J lost 7 bases. Germline CDR1 MNHNS, CDR2 SASEGT. CDR3 length: 15 amino acids. CDR3 coding DNA: TGTGCCAGCAGTGCCGGCAGACAGGGGTGGCAGCCCCAGCATTTT. Its translation is CASSAGRQGWQPQHF.

On this clone: The junction shows a germline mismatch at one end, possibly a read error. This rearrangement joins TRBV5-1 to TRBJ2-1; TRBD2 matches 12 bases. CDR1 is SGHRS, CDR2 YFSETQ, per germline. There are 17 residues in the CDR3. CDR3 sequence (DNA): TGCGCCAGCAGCCTGGGACTAGCGGGTGGCTCCGACAATGAGCAGTTCTTC. Encoded protein: CASSLGLAGGSDNEQFF.

V usage is TRBV28 and J usage is TRBJ1-5; the match to TRBD1 covers 10 bases. Germline CDR1 is MDHEN and CDR2 is SYDVKM. The length of the CDR3 is 12 residues. V lost 6 bases, J lost 7 bases, and 0 bases stayed unmatched. CDR3 region: CASRDRGQPQHF. The CDR3 DNA sequence: TGTGCCAGCAGGGACAGGGGGCAGCCCCAGCATTTT.

The chain recombines TRBV6-4 with TRBJ2-3; TRBD2 is a possible D gene (6 bases). V was clipped by 3 bases and J by 6 bases, with 16 bases between them. CDR3 size: 15 residues. The germline gives CDR1 MRHNA, CDR2 SNTAGT. The CDR3 spells CASSEGTLQGDTQYF. The CDR3 coding sequence is TGTGCCAGCAGTGAAGGGACTCTCCAAGGGGATACGCAGTATTTT.

V is TRBV7-2 and J is TRBJ2-7, with 7 bases identical to TRBD2. The CDR3 has 14 amino acids. The trim removed 4 bases at V and 4 bases at J, leaving 7 bases unmatched. Germline CDR1 is SGHTA and CDR2 is FQGNSA. CDR3 region: CASSSRGGGYEQYF. The CDR3 nucleotides read TGTGCCAGCAGCTCCCGCGGCGGGGGATACGAGCAGTACTTC. Using reference TRBV7-2 and TRBJ2-7 for the parts outside the CDR3, the full variable domain is GAGVSQSPSNKVTEKGKDVELRCDPISGHTALYWYRQSLGQGLEFLIYFQGNSAPDKSGLPSDRFSAERTGGSVSTLTIQRTQQEDSAVYLCASSSRGGGYEQYFGPGTRLTVT.

The CDR3 is CASSLRQGIATEAFF. CDR3 nucleotides: TGTGCCAGTAGTCTTAGACAGGGTATAGCAACTGAAGCTTTCTTT. The chain joins TRBV19 to TRBJ1-1; 7 bases are shared with TRBD1. Germline CDR1 is LNHDA and CDR2 is SQIVND (reference sequence). This CDR3 is 15 amino acids long. V shed 5 bases and J 5 bases; nucleotides not matched to a gene: 11.

The V call is TRBV30, the J call TRBJ2-5; 9 bases line up with TRBD1. V dropped 0 bases and J dropped 5; count of bases not matched to a gene: 4. From germline, CDR1 is GTSNPN and CDR2 SVGIG (reference sequence). The CDR3 consists of 14 residues. CDR3 DNA sequence: TGTGCCTGGAGTGTCACAGGGGGCGGGGAGACCCAGTACTTC. It yields the protein CAWSVTGGGETQYF.

The V call is TRBV10-3, the J call TRBJ2-1, with 10 positions matching TRBD1. V lost 3 bases, J lost 3 bases, and 2 bases stayed unmatched. CDR1 and CDR2 from the germline V gene are ENHRY and SYGVKD. The length of the CDR3 is 15 residues. The DNA of the CDR3 is TGTGCCATCAGTGATGACAGGGGGCTCTACAATGAGCAGTTCTTC. Translation gives CAISDDRGLYNEQFF.

V is TRBV5-1 and J is TRBJ2-7, with TRBD1 matching 8 bases. Germline CDR1 SGHRS, CDR2 YFSETQ. V lost 2 bases to trimming and J lost 5 bases; unmatched junction nucleotides: 6. This CDR3 is built from 14 residues. CDR3 amino acids: CASSFGQGTHEQYF. Here the CDR3 DNA reads TGCGCCAGCAGCTTTGGACAGGGAACCCACGAGCAGTACTTC.

This chain uses TRBV5-1 with TRBJ1-1; D unresolved. V dropped 3 bases and J dropped 0 bases, with 15 bases sitting between them. The germline V gene has CDR1 SGHRS and CDR2 YFSETQ. CDR3 length: 16 residues. CDR3 sequence: CASSWEPTSMNTEAFF. The CDR3 DNA reads TGCGCCAGCAGCTGGGAGCCGACATCTATGAACACTGAAGCTTTCTTT.

The chain links TRBV10-3 to TRBJ2-1, with TRBD1 identical over 8 bases. CDR3 length: 14 amino acids. From germline, CDR1 is ENHRY and CDR2 SYGVKD. The V gene end was trimmed by 3 bases and the J gene end by 8 bases; junction bases not matched to a gene: 6. The CDR3 loop reads CAISDPDRVDEQFF. CDR3 coding DNA: TGTGCCATCAGTGACCCGGACAGGGTGGATGAGCAGTTCTTC.

The chain combines TRBV4-1 with TRBJ2-3, with TRBD1 identical over 11 bases. The CDR3 length is 13 residues. J was trimmed by 6 bases and V by 5 bases; bases with no gene match: 1. Germline V lookup: CDR1 MGHRA, CDR2 YSYEKL. The CDR3 sequence: CASSGDRGDTQYF. For the CDR3, the DNA is TGCGCCAGCAGCGGGGACAGGGGGGATACGCAGTATTTT.